The 30 T cell receptor beta chains below all came from one sample that was sequenced in a study of T cells in Graves' hyperthyroidism and ophthalmopathy. TCR beta CDR3 region amplification was performed from RNA transcripts. TCR CDR3 underwent first-round RT-PCR with the HTBI primer set. One entry per CDR3 protein, called by TCRdb with MiXCR from the multiplex PCR reads. Seen here are hundreds of thousands of distinct CDR3 sequences, less than 30% observed once, and the top ten hold approximately 25%. Sequences were obtained from blood. The receptors stem from a man aged 40-49 years with Graves' hyperthyroidism that later progressed to Graves' ophthalmopathy.

This clonotype was seen many times. The chain joins TRBV18 to TRBJ1-1; weak D call: TRBD1 (6 bases). The germline V and J ends were trimmed by 6 bases and 7 bases, with 18 bases remaining between them. CDR3 size: 14 residues. Germline lookup yields CDR1 KGHSH and CDR2 LQKENI. CDR3 protein: CASSLQGRGGEAFF. In DNA form, the CDR3 reads TGTGCCAGCTCCCTACAGGGAAGGGGAGGTGAAGCTTTCTTT.

This clonotype was detected many times. The V gene is TRBV29-1, the J gene TRBJ2-7; D is unclear. CDR3 size: 12 residues. The germline V and J ends were trimmed by 7 bases and 3 bases, with 13 bases remaining between them. Germline assignment: CDR1 SQVTM and CDR2 ANQGSEA. The DNA of the CDR3 is TGCAGCGCCGCCAGAGCGAACTACGAGCAGTACTTC. Its protein is CSAARANYEQYF.

The chain has TRBV9 and TRBJ1-1; tentative D call: TRBD1 (5 bases). The CDR3 has 15 residues. The germline V gene encodes CDR1 SGDLS and CDR2 YYNGEE. Trimming left V 3 bases short and J 1 base short, with 13 bases between. CDR3: CASSAWGGENTEAFF. CDR3 nucleotide sequence: TGTGCCAGCAGCGCCTGGGGGGGGGAGAACACTGAAGCTTTCTTT.

This clonotype was found many times. The chain couples TRBV27 to TRBJ1-2, with 9 bases identical to TRBD1. The CDR3 is 17 amino acids. CDR1 and CDR2 (germline): MNHEY, SMNVEV (reference sequence). The V and J ends lost 7 bases and 2 bases, in that order; junction bases with no gene match: 14. CDR3 DNA sequence: TGTGCCAGCAAACCCCCGGGGACAGGGAGGCCCAACTATGGCTACACCTTC. Translating it yields CASKPPGTGRPNYGYTF.

In its sample, this clonotype was seen many times. The chain joins TRBV7-9 to TRBJ1-1; D is ambiguous. The germline CDR1 and CDR2 sequences are SEHNR and FQNEAQ (reference sequence). Trimming left V 5 bases short and J 8 bases short, with 15 bases between. The CDR3 spans 13 residues. The CDR3 nucleotides are TGTGCCAGCAGCCCCGCAGCCAACCCCGAAGCTTTCTTT. This translates into CASSPAANPEAFF.

In this sample, this clonotype turned up many times. The V call is TRBV4-1, the J call TRBJ2-7, with TRBD2 matching 16 bases. CDR3 length: 17 residues. CDR1 is MGHRA, CDR2 YSYEKL, per germline. V was pared by 1 base and J by 5 bases, with 5 bases of the junction left unmatched. The CDR3 region is CASSQVGLAGGPHEQYF. As DNA, the CDR3 is TGCGCCAGCAGCCAAGTGGGACTAGCGGGAGGGCCGCACGAGCAGTACTTC.

V and J are TRBV28 and TRBJ1-1; TRBD1 matches at 9 bases. The CDR3 has 13 amino acids. The germline CDR1 and CDR2 sequences are MDHEN and SYDVKM. V lost 6 bases and J lost 10; bases outside the gene matches: 9. In nucleotides, the CDR3 is TGTGCCAGCAGGCGGACAGGGGAAATTCGAGCTTTCTTT. Translating it yields CASRRTGEIRAFF. Full variable domain (outside the CDR3, taken from reference TRBV28 and TRBJ1-1): DVKVTQSSRYLVKRTGEKVFLECVQDMDHENMFWYRQDPGLGLRLIYFSYDVKMKEKGDIPEGYSVSREKKERFSLILESASTNQTSMYLCASRRTGEIRAFFGQGTRLTVV.

Note on this clonotype: One junction end does not reproduce the germline sequence, and a read error may be involved. The chain employs TRBV11-2 and TRBJ2-7; D call uncertain. The CDR3 extends over 14 amino acids. Germline lookup yields CDR1 SGHAT and CDR2 FQNNGV. The CDR3 is CASSLDTLSYEQYF. Written as DNA, the CDR3 is TGTGCCAGCAGCCTAGACACCCTTTCCTACGAGCAGTACTTC.

This clonotype was seen many times. CDR3 region: CSARDFLQTRDYEQYF. CDR3 DNA sequence: TGCAGTGCTAGAGACTTCCTTCAGACTAGAGACTACGAGCAGTACTTC. This sequence joins TRBV20-1 and TRBJ2-7; perhaps TRBD2 as D (6 bases). Between the trimmed V and J ends, which lost 0 bases and 3 bases, there was a span of 18 bases. In germline, CDR1 is DFQATT, CDR2 SNEGSKA (reference sequence). CDR3 length equals 16 residues.

This clonotype was observed a single time. The chain joins TRBV7-2 to TRBJ1-2; unclear D gene. This CDR3 has 14 residues. In germline, CDR1 is SGHTA, CDR2 FQGNSA. Trimming left V 5 bases short and J 4 bases short, with 14 bases between. The CDR3 nucleotides are TGTGCCAGCAGCCACAGTGGCAGTATCTATGGCTACACCTTC. This codes for CASSHSGSIYGYTF.

V usage is TRBV11-2 and J usage is TRBJ2-5; TRBD2 matches 11 bases. Losses at the gene ends were 5 bases for V and 2 bases for J; bases not matched to a gene: 7. The germline V gene has CDR1 SGHAT and CDR2 FQNNGV. The length of the CDR3 is 16 residues. Here the CDR3 reads CASSDPGLAAQETQYF. The DNA for the CDR3 is TGTGCCAGCAGCGACCCGGGACTAGCGGCACAAGAGACCCAGTACTTC.

This clonotype was counted at least ten times. This sequence joins TRBV29-1 and TRBJ2-1, with D unclear. Germline CDR1 is SQVTM and CDR2 is ANQGSEA. The CDR3 sequence is 13 residues long. Trimming shortened V by 4 bases and J by 12 bases, and 19 bases separated the two germline ends. The CDR3 loop is CSVARRLAQVQFF. CDR3 nucleotides: TGCAGCGTTGCCCGACGGCTTGCCCAGGTGCAGTTCTTC.

This chain links TRBV6-1 with TRBJ2-7, with a weak D call TRBD1 (6 bases). Germline V gene sequence: CDR1 MNHNS, CDR2 SASEGT. This CDR3 region has 12 residues. The V end lost 5 bases, the J end lost 6 bases, and 11 bases lay between the germline ends. The CDR3 DNA sequence: TGTGCCAGCAGTCGCACAGGGCGCGAGCAGTACTTC. Its protein is CASSRTGREQYF.

This rearrangement joins TRBV6-2 or TRBV6-3 to TRBJ2-2, with unresolved D. V dropped 4 bases and J dropped 4 bases, with 10 bases sitting between them. Germline V lookup: CDR1 MNHEY, CDR2 SVGEGT. The CDR3 spans 14 residues. Written as DNA, the CDR3 is TGTGCCAGCAGTTCAAACTGGGGCACCGGGGAGCTGTTTTTT. Amino acid sequence: CASSSNWGTGELFF.

This clonotype came up many times. The chain has TRBV9 and TRBJ2-7; D unclear. This CDR3 is built from 14 residues. V lost 3 bases, J lost 6 bases, and 16 bases lay in between. CDR1 is SGDLS and CDR2 is YYNGEE in the germline V gene. The CDR3 coding sequence is TGTGCCAGCAGCGCCCAGCCCACGGGTCCCGAGCAGTACTTC. It codes for CASSAQPTGPEQYF. Looking up the rest from reference TRBV9 and TRBJ2-7 gives the full variable domain: DSGVTQTPKHLITATGQRVTLRCSPRSGDLSVYWYQQSLDQGLQFLIQYYNGEERAKGNILERFSAQQFPDLHSELNLSSLELGDSALYFCASSAQPTGPEQYFGPGTRLTVT.

This clonotype came up many times. The gene calls are TRBV25-1 and TRBJ1-1; D possibly corresponds to TRBD1 (5 bases). CDR3 length equals 15 residues. V dropped 1 base and J dropped 1 base, with 10 bases sitting between them. Germline CDR1 reads MGHDK; CDR2 reads SYGVNS. CDR3 sequence (DNA): TGTGCCAGCAGTGAATGGGGCAGAAAGAACACTGAAGCTTTCTTT. Amino acids: CASSEWGRKNTEAFF.

The sample holds many counts of this clonotype. This rearrangement joins TRBV11-2 to TRBJ2-5; D may be TRBD1 (5 bases). Trimming shortened V by 2 bases and J by 5 bases, and 18 bases separated the two germline ends. This CDR3 contains 16 residues. The germline V gene encodes CDR1 SGHAT and CDR2 FQNNGV. CDR3 sequence (DNA): TGTGCCAGCAGCTTAAAGGGGAAAGTAAAGGAGGAGACCCAGTACTTC. This gives the protein CASSLKGKVKEETQYF.

This clonotype was recorded at least ten times. The genes are TRBV5-1 and TRBJ2-2; 7 bases align to TRBD1. This CDR3 has 14 residues. The trim removed 8 bases at V and 4 bases at J, leaving 8 bases unmatched. The germline CDR1 and CDR2 sequences are SGHRS and YFSETQ. CDR3 residues: CASNRDSSTGELFF. The CDR3 nucleotides read TGCGCCAGTAACCGGGACAGTAGCACCGGGGAGCTGTTTTTT.

The V call is TRBV6-5, the J call TRBJ2-7; 8 bases agree with TRBD2. This CDR3 region has 14 residues. Germline V lookup: CDR1 MNHEY, CDR2 SVGAGI. J lost 4 bases, V lost 4 bases, and 6 bases had no gene match. The CDR3 region has the DNA TGTGCCAGCAGTTTCTCGGCTAGCGGGTACGAGCAGTACTTC. As protein: CASSFSASGYEQYF.

The table lists this clonotype with many counts. The CDR3 bases are TGTGCCACCAGTGATTTCAGTACGGAGAGGGGAGAGACCCAGTACTTC. Its translation: CATSDFSTERGETQYF. V gene TRBV24-1 combines with J gene TRBJ2-5; D tentatively reads TRBD1 or TRBD2 (5 bases each). The germline V gene encodes CDR1 KGHDR and CDR2 SFDVKD. The CDR3 runs 16 residues. Trimming pared 1 base from V and 4 bases from J, leaving 15 bases between.

The chain uses TRBV6-2 or TRBV6-3 and TRBJ1-5; D is unclear. The CDR3 contains 14 residues. Looked up from germline, CDR1 is MNHEY and CDR2 is SVGEGT. V was trimmed by 7 bases and J by 4 bases, leaving 14 bases between them. Here the CDR3 DNA reads TGTGCCAGCATCAACGCGGGAGGGAATCAGCCCCAGCATTTT. It codes for CASINAGGNQPQHF.

The sample holds many counts of this clonotype. This chain uses TRBV12-5 with TRBJ1-1, with 7 bases fitting TRBD1. Germline V CDR1 and CDR2: LGHNT, FRNRAP. Trimming at V came to 6 bases and at J to 8 bases, leaving 12 bases not matched to a gene. The CDR3 totals 14 residues. Written as DNA, the CDR3 is TGTGCTAGTGGACCAGGGGGTTGGGCGGAGGAAGCTTTCTTT. This codes for CASGPGGWAEEAFF.

This clonotype has a count of ten or more. The gene calls are TRBV15 and TRBJ1-1; a possible D gene is TRBD1 (5 bases). Trimming removed 0 bases from V and 0 bases from J, with 20 bases in between. Per the germline V gene, CDR1 is LNHNV and CDR2 is YYDKDF (reference sequence). The CDR3 is 19 amino acids. The CDR3 reads CATSRDGPPGPWMNTEAFF. CDR3 coding DNA: TGTGCCACCAGCAGAGATGGCCCACCGGGACCGTGGATGAACACTGAAGCTTTCTTT.

A few counts support this clonotype. The chain links TRBV6-2 or TRBV6-3 to TRBJ1-2; 8 nucleotides align to TRBD1. The CDR3 has 18 amino acids. Germline lookup yields CDR1 MNHEY and CDR2 SVGEGT. V lost 2 bases to trimming and J lost 5 bases; unmatched junction nucleotides: 16. The CDR3 region has the DNA TGTGCCAGCAGTTACCTGCTGGGGACAGGCCACAGGGAGTATGGCTACACCTTC. This sequence encodes CASSYLLGTGHREYGYTF.

The V call is TRBV6-5, the J call TRBJ1-2; D unclear. The ends were cut back, 2 bases at V and 3 bases at J, with 10 bases in the middle. The CDR3 has 14 amino acids. The germline CDR1 and CDR2 sequences are MNHEY and SVGAGI. The CDR3, as DNA: TGTGCCAGCAGTTACCAGCAGGCGGACTATGGCTACACCTTC. The encoded protein is CASSYQQADYGYTF.

This clonotype was seen many times. In DNA, the CDR3 is TGTGCCAGCAGCCGAACCGGGACAGGGGTAACTGAAGCTTTCTTT. Amino acids: CASSRTGTGVTEAFF. V is TRBV4-2 and J is TRBJ1-1; 10 bases are shared with TRBD1. The CDR3 covers 15 residues. Germline CDR1 LGHNA, CDR2 YNFKEQ. V gave up 4 bases and J gave up 5 bases; unmatched junction bases: 7.

V and J are TRBV7-9 and TRBJ2-5; D is unclear. With 8 bases removed from V and 5 bases from J, the gap between germline ends came to 3 bases. CDR1 and CDR2 (germline): SEHNR, FQNEAQ (reference sequence). CDR3 size: 9 residues. In DNA form, the CDR3 reads TGTGCCAGCGTCGAGACCCAGTACTTC. As protein: CASVETQYF.

In its sample, this clonotype was seen many times. The V gene is TRBV3-1, the J gene TRBJ1-1; D is ambiguous. The CDR3 has 13 residues. V was cut by 5 bases and J by 4 bases, with 11 bases left in between. Germline CDR1 and CDR2: LGHDT and YNNKEL (reference sequence). The CDR3, as DNA: TGTGCCAGCAGCGCCGACTTAGCCACTGAAGCTTTCTTT. Translating it yields CASSADLATEAFF.

This clonotype has more than one count but fewer than ten. In DNA, the CDR3 is TGTGCCAGCAGGGAGACAGGGGTAACCTACGAGCAGTACTTC. Its translation is CASRETGVTYEQYF. This chain connects TRBV12-3 or TRBV12-4 to TRBJ2-7; 8 positions match TRBD1. This CDR3 comprises 14 residues. V shed 6 bases and J 2 bases; nucleotides not matched to a gene: 6.

This clonotype was counted at least ten times. The J gene is TRBJ2-7, the V gene TRBV7-9; tentatively, D is TRBD1 (6 bases). Germline CDR1 and CDR2: SEHNR and FQNEAQ (reference sequence). The V gene lost 5 bases and the J gene lost 3 bases, with 20 bases spanning the gap. The CDR3 contains 16 residues. CDR3 loop: CASSTGRGQTDYEQYF. CDR3 DNA: TGTGCCAGCAGCACAGGCAGGGGCCAGACCGACTACGAGCAGTACTTC.